This TCR beta chain was sequenced in a study of T cells in Graves' hyperthyroidism and ophthalmopathy (dated by TCRdb to about 2019). Study-level background: Peripheral blood samples were taken at the time of initial diagnosis, prior to any treatment. A discovery cohort of approximately 97 patients, approximately 45 with Graves' ophthalmopathy and under 60 with stable Graves' hyperthyroidism, was used to find distinguishing TCR V-J signatures. Whether ophthalmopathy could be predicted prospectively was tested in an independent validation cohort made up of under 20 hyperthyroidism patients plus 17 patients who later progressed to ophthalmopathy. The roughly 99 discovery patients were divided at random into training and test sets in a 7:3 ratio. The study also compared thyroid tissue and blood T-cell repertoires from about six Graves' hyperthyroidism patients. After sampling, hyperthyroidism patients received methimazole starting at 30 mg daily, and ophthalmopathy patients received high-dose intravenous methylprednisolone. TCR Vbeta CDR3 sequencing of approximately 140 peripheral blood samples (over 40 ophthalmopathy, under 80 hyperthyroidism and around 17 progressor patients) is reported in the paper. Summary of the overall study and its limitations: Most expanded thyroid clonotypes (frequency above 0.001) were also detected in blood, a finding suggesting that blood repertoires may reflect thyroid immune responses. During validation, the model predicted progression to ophthalmopathy a median of approximately 7 months ahead of onset, with almost 71% sensitivity and 72.22% specificity. Sample size was not statistically predetermined, and investigators were not blinded to group allocation. In cross-validation, a model built on a 13 V-J signature told ophthalmopathy apart from stable hyperthyroidism with approximately 91% sensitivity and approximately 84% specificity, and in testing the same model reached 80%/75%.

Stable Graves' hyperthyroidism was defined as no progression to ophthalmopathy during 18 months of follow-up. Hyperthyroidism patients were newly diagnosed, with disease duration under 2 months, and aged 18 to 65 years. Exclusion was applied to patients with uncontrolled infections, other autoimmune diseases, pregnancy or lactation. Clinical symptoms, serum thyroxine and TRAb, thyroid ultrasound, and orbital computed tomography formed the basis for the diagnoses. PBMCs were isolated from 7.5 to 10 ml of fresh peripheral blood by Ficoll-Paque density gradient centrifugation. Trizol reagent was used to extract total RNA, and RNA quality was then checked on an Agilent 2100 Bioanalyzer. The CDR3 holds 13 amino acids from the cysteine to the phenylalanine. The entry retains the CDR3 DNA only, 39 bases that are in frame from base 1. The germline V gene specifies KGHDR as CDR1 and SFDVKD as CDR2. V loses 4 bases, J loses 4 bases, and the germline ends lie 9 bases apart.

Amplification of TCR beta CDR3 regions was carried out from RNA transcripts. The TCR CDR3 was subjected to a first round of RT-PCR using the HTBI primer set and the Qiagen OneStep RT-PCR kit. The libraries were constructed in a second round of multiplex PCR and then size-selected and purified. Libraries were sequenced paired-end with 100 bp reads on an Illumina HiSeq2000. The authors' pipeline ran thus. SOAPnuke was used to process the raw data, removing reads that contained adapters or uncalled bases, had a mean Phred below 15, or lacked an exact match to the constant primer or identifier. COPE v1.2.5 was used to merge the high-quality paired reads, and each unique nucleotide sequence was defined as a clonotype. MiTCR v1.1 was used to align the clonotypes against IMGT TRBV, TRBD and TRBJ reference segments. Only V-J combinations with frequency above 0.0001, covering 99% to 99.2% of repertoires, were analysed. A TCS score was defined as the ratio of F50 (clonal expansion) to E x V (chaos), with BLOSUM62-based TCRdist applied between CDR3 peptides within each V-J. Welch's t-statistics and random forest reduced fewer than 600 V-J features to 13, which were used in a naive Bayes classifier (R e1071). In-frame beta chains were kept once TCRdb had trimmed the public reads at Q25 with fastp and called clones with MiXCR. Each record represents a unique CDR3 protein, reported with the most common genes and DNA among its rows. The V and J calls follow TCRdb's processing rather than the paper's. The sample table lists approximately 600,000 distinct CDR3 sequences, around 16% of them with a count of one. 3.8% of the sample is in the top ten clones.

This clonotype was picked up a small number of times. Its cognate antigen has yet to be identified. The input lacks base qualities; no much larger clone sits a single base away. The sequence derives from a woman in her 30s with Graves' hyperthyroidism. Recombination linked TRBV24-1 to TRBJ1-1; the D gene is perhaps TRBD1, on 5 matching bases. Sequencing was performed on blood. The sequence in DNA is TGTGCCACCAGTGACTACAGGTCCACTGAAGCTTTCTTT. Translated, it reads CATSDYRSTEAFF.